The text below deals with one T cell receptor beta chain. These data are taken from a study of blood T cell repertoires in COVID-19. Original analysis: For nucleated cells, counts were estimated from reference gene primer amplification. Profiling relied on immunoSEQ multiplex PCR, and the TCRdb table lists in-frame clones only, not all of them. The V and J calls and clone size are taken from that table; D and trimming were inferred from the DNA. The table has some 80,000 clones, around 80% seen once. Germline CDR1 is MDHEN and CDR2 is SYDVKM. This CDR3 has 11 residues. Deletions cut 7 bases from V and 3 bases from J, with 7 bases between.

This chain links TRBV28 with TRBJ2-7, with a weak D call TRBD2 (5 bases). The TCR was taken from a woman in her 40s with active or convalescent COVID-19. The sample consisted of peripheral blood. This CDR3 is CASNGNYEQYF. DNA of the CDR3: TGTGCCAGCAACGGGAACTACGAGCAGTACTTC.